This T cell receptor beta chain was captured by sequencing in a study of OX40 agonist ivuxolimab in advanced cancers. The wider study: People who had prior anti-PD-1, anti-PD-L1 or anti-CTLA-4 therapy could take part, and under 50% had some. The study reported partial responses in three patients: one hepatocellular carcinoma, two cutaneous melanoma.

Individuals having autoimmune disease history or systemic immunosuppression were not enrolled. The germline CDR1 and CDR2 sequences are MNHEY and SMNVEV (reference sequence). The V and J ends lost 6 bases and 5 bases respectively, with 16 bases between them. The CDR3 spans 15 residues. The repertoire was sequenced with immunoSEQ multiplex PCR; TCRdb's copy has only in-frame clones and lacks some. The sample contains about 67,000 clones, approximately 80% of which appear only once. The material sequenced was CD4+ or CD8+ T cells sorted from blood, taken in a trial of the OX40 agonist ivuxolimab. The TCR comes from an adult with an advanced solid tumor such as melanoma, head and neck, liver or kidney cancer. The chain couples TRBV27 to TRBJ2-2, with D perhaps matching TRBD2 (7 bases). CDR3 region: CASRGGAGRTGELFF. For the CDR3, the DNA is TGTGCCAGCAGGGGGGGGGCAGGGAGAACCGGGGAGCTGTTTTTT.